This T cell receptor (beta chain) was profiled in a study of cytotoxic CD8 clonotypes in ibrutinib-treated CLL. Study as a whole: Across the patients, approximately 10 were relapsed/refractory, about 15 treatment-naive and approximately 18 IGHV unmutated. Partial response was seen in 25 or so patients and complete response in 2; after median around six years, approximately 14 stayed remitted, around twelve progressed. After a median around 12 months on treatment (6 to 36), response samples were drawn.

A few counts support this clone. The data were produced by immunoSEQ multiplex PCR, yet TCRdb's version contains in-frame clones alone and is incomplete. The data contain approximately 330,000 clones, roughly 79% of them singletons. Trimming removed 4 bases from V and 2 bases from J, with 11 bases in between. The CDR3 runs to 14 residues. Germline V gene data show CDR1 as SNHLY and CDR2 as FYNNEI. Sequenced here: PBMCs, sampled before ibrutinib treatment. The TCR comes from a human donor with chronic lymphocytic leukemia. The chain carries TRBV2 and TRBJ2-5; no clear D gene. CDR3: CASSALMGQETQYF. Written as DNA, the CDR3 is TGTGCCAGCAGTGCTCTAATGGGACAAGAGACCCAGTACTTC.